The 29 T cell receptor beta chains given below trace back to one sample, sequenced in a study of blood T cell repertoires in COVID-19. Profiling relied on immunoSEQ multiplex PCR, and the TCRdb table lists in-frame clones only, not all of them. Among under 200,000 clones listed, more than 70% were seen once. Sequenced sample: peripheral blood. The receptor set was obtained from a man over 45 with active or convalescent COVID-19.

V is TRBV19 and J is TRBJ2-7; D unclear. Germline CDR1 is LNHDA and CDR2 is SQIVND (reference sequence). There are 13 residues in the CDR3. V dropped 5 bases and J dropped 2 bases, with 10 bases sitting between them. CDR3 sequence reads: CASSSRHAYEQYF. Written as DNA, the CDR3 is TGTGCCAGTAGTTCCCGACATGCCTACGAGCAGTACTTC.

The CDR3 bases are TGTGCCAGCAGCCCCCGTAGGGGGTGGACTGAAGCTTTCTTT. Its translation is CASSPRRGWTEAFF. V is TRBV11-2 and J is TRBJ1-1, with D perhaps TRBD1 (6 bases). Trimming removed 5 bases at V and 5 bases at J, with 15 bases between. This CDR3 is built from 14 residues. CDR1 SGHAT and CDR2 FQNNGV come from the germline V gene.

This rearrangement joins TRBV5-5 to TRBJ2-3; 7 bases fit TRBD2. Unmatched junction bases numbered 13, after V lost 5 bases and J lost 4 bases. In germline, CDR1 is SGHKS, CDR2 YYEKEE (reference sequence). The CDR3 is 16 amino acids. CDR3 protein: CASRPRTRTGADTQYF. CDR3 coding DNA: TGTGCCAGCAGACCTAGGACTAGAACGGGCGCAGATACGCAGTATTTT.

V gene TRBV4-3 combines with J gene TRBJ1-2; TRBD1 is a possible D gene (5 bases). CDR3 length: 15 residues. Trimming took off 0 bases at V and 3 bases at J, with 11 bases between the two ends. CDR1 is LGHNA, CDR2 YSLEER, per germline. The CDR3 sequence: CASSQEQAHYYGYTF. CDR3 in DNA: TGCGCCAGCAGCCAAGAACAGGCCCATTACTATGGCTACACCTTC.

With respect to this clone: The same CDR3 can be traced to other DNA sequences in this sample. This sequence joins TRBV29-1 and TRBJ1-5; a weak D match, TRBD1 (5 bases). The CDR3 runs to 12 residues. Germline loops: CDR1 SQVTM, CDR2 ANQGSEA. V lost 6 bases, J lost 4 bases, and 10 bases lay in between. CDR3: CSVGGGNQPQHF. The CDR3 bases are TGCAGCGTCGGGGGAGGGAATCAGCCCCAGCATTTT.

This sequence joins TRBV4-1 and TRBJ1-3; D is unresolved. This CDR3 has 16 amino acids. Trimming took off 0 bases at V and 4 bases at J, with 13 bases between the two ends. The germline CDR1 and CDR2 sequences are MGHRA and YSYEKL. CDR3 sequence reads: CASSQDDRTAGNTIYF. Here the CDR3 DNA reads TGCGCCAGCAGCCAAGATGATCGTACAGCAGGAAACACCATATATTTT.

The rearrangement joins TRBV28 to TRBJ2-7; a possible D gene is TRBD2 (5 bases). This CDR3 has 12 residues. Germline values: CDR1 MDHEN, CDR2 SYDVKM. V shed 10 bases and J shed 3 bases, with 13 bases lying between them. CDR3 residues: CATTTTYYEQYF. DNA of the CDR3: TGTGCCACCACGACTACCTACTACGAGCAGTACTTC.

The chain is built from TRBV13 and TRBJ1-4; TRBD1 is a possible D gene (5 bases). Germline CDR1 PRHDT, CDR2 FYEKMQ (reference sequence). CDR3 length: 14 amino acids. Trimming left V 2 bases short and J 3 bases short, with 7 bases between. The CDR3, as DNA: TGTGCCAGCAGCTTAACGACAGCTAATGAAAAACTGTTTTTT. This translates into CASSLTTANEKLFF.

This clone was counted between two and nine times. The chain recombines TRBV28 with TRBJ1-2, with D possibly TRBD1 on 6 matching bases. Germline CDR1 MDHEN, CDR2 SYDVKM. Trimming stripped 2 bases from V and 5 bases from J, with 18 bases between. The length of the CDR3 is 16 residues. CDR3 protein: CASSLRGQGSFYGYTF. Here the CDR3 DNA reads TGTGCCAGCAGTTTACGTGGTCAGGGGTCCTTTTATGGCTACACCTTC.

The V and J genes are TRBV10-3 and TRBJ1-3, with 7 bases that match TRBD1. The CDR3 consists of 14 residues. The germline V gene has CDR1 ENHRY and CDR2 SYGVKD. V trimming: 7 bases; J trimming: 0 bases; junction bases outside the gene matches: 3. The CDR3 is CAIKGANSGNTIYF. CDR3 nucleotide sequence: TGTGCCATCAAGGGGGCCAACTCTGGAAACACCATATATTTT.

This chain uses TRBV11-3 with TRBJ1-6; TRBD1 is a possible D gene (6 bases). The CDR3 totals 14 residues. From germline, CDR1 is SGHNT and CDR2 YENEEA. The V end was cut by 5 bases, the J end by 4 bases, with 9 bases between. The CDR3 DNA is TGTGCCAGCAGCACCGGACAGTATAATTCACCCCTCCACTTT. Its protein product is CASSTGQYNSPLHF.

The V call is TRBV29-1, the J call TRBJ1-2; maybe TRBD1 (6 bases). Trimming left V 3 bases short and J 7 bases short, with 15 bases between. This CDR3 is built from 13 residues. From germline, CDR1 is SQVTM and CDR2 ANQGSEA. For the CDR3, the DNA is TGCAGCGTTGATCCCGCCAGGGGAACTGGCTACACCTTC. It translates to CSVDPARGTGYTF.

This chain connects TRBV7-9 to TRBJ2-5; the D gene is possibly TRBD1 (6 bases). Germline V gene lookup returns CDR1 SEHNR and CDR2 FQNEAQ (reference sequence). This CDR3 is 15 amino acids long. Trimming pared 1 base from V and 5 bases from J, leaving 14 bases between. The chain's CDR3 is CASSLVARGLETQYF. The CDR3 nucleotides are TGTGCCAGCAGCTTAGTGGCCAGGGGTTTGGAGACCCAGTACTTC.

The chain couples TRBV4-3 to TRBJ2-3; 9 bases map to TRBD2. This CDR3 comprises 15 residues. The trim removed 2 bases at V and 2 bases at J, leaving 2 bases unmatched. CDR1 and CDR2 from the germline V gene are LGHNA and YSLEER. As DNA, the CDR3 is TGCGCCAGCAGCCAAAGACTAGCGGTCACAGATACGCAGTATTTT. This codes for CASSQRLAVTDTQYF.

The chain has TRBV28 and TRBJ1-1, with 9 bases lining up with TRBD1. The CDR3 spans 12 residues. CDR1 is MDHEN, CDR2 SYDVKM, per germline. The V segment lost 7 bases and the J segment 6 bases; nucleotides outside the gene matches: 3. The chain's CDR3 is CASTGQGPEAFF. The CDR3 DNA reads TGTGCCAGCACGGGACAGGGCCCTGAAGCTTTCTTT.

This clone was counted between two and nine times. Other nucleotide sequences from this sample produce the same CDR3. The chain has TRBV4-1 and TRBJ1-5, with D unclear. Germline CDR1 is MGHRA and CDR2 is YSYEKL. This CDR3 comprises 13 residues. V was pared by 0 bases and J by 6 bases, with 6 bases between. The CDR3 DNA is TGCGCCAGCAGCCAAGAAAGCCGTCAGCCCCAGCATTTT. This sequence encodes CASSQESRQPQHF.

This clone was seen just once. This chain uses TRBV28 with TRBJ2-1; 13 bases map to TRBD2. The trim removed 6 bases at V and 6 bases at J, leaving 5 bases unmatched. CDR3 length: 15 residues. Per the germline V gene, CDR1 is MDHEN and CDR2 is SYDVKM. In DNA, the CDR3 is TGTGCCAGCAGGAGTGGGACTAGCGGGGCCAATGAGCAGTTCTTC. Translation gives CASRSGTSGANEQFF.

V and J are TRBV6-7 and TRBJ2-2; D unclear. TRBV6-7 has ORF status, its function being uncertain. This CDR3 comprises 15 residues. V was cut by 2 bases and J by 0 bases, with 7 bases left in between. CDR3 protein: CASSYLRANTGELFF. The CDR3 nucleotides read TGTGCCAGCAGTTACCTACGGGCGAACACCGGGGAGCTGTTTTTT.

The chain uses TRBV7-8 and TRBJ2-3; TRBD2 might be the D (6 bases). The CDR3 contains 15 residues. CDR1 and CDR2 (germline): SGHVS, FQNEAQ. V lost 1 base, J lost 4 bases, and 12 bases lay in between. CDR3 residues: CASSLGGLPPDTQYF. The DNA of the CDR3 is TGTGCCAGCAGCTTAGGGGGACTGCCGCCAGATACGCAGTATTTT.

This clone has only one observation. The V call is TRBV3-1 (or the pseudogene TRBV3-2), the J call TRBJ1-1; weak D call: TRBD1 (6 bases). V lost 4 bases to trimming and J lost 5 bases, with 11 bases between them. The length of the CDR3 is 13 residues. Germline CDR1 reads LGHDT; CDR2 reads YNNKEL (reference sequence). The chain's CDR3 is CASSRVGTTEAFF. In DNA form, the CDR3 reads TGTGCCAGCAGCCGGGTTGGGACAACTGAAGCTTTCTTT.

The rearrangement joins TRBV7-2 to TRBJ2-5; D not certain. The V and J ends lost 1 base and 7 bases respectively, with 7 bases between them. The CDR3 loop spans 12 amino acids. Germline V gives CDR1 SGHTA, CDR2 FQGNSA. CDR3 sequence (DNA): TGTGCCAGCAGCTTAGGGCAGTCGACCCAGTACTTC. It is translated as CASSLGQSTQYF.

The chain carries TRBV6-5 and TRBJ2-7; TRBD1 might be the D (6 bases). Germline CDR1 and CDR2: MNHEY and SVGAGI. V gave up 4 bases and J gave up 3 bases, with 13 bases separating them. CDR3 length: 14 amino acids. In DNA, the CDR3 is TGTGCCAGCAGTTTATATACAGGGCGCTACGAGCAGTACTTC. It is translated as CASSLYTGRYEQYF.

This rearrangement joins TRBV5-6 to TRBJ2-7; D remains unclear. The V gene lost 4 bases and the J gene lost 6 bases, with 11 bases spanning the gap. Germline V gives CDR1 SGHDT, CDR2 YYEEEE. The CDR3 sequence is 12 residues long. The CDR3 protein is CASSLGLLEQYF. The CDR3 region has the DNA TGTGCCAGCAGCCTAGGCCTCCTCGAGCAGTACTTC.

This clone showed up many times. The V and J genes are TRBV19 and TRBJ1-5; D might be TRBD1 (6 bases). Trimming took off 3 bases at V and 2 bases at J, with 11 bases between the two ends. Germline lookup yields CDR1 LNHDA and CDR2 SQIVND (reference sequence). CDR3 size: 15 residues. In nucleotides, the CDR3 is TGTGCCAGTAGTATTGTACAGGGCCGCAATCAGCCCCAGCATTTT. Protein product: CASSIVQGRNQPQHF.

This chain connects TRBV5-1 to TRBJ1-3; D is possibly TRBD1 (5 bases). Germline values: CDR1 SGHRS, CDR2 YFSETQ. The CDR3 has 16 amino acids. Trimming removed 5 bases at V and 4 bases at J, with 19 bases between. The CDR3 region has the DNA TGCGCCAGCAGGCCGACAGCTTCAGTGGAAGGAAACACCATATATTTT. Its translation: CASRPTASVEGNTIYF.

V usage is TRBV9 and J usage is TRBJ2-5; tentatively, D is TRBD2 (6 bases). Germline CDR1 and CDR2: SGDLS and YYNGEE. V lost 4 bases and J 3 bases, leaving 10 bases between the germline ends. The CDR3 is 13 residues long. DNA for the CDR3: TGTGCCAGCAGCACTAGCACAAAAGAGACCCAGTACTTC. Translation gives CASSTSTKETQYF.

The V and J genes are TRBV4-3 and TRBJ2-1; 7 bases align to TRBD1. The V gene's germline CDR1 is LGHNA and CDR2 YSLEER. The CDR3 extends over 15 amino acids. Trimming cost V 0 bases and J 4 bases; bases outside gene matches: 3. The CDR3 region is CASSQDATGYNEQFF. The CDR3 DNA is TGCGCCAGCAGCCAAGACGCGACAGGGTACAATGAGCAGTTCTTC.

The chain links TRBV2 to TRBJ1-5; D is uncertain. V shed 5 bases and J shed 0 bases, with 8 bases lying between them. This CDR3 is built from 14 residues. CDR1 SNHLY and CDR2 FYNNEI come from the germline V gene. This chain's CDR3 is CASSPEYSNQPQHF. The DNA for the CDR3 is TGTGCCAGCAGTCCAGAATATAGCAATCAGCCCCAGCATTTT.

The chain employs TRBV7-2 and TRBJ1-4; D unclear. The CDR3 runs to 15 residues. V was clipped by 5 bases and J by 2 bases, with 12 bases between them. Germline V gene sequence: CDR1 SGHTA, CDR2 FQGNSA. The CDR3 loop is CASSLSAVTNEKLFF. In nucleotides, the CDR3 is TGTGCCAGCAGCCTAAGCGCAGTTACTAATGAAAAACTGTTTTTT.